This TCR beta chain was recorded in a study of PD-1 blockade in classical Hodgkin lymphoma. Study-wide results and limits: Differences between repertoires have undefined causes, possibly disease activity or prior therapy. Partial responders and progressors had significantly lower baseline TCR diversity.

Time point given: cycle 4 day 1 (C4D1), after 6 weeks of nivolumab. Each patient's relapse followed autologous stem cell transplantation, and brentuximab vedotin exposure varied. By magnetic negative selection, CD4+ T cells were purified from thawed PBMCs. Trimming took off 0 bases at V and 3 bases at J, with 13 bases between the two ends. There are 16 residues in the CDR3. Germline CDR1 reads SGHRS; CDR2 reads YFSETQ. Points on this clone: Its specificity is unknown.

TCRdb keeps only in-frame clones here, not all; method: immunoSEQ multiplex PCR. Of tens of thousands of clones listed, about 88% are singletons. The clonotype was recovered from a human donor with classical Hodgkin lymphoma. The material sequenced was CD4+ T cells from blood, taken before the fourth cycle of nivolumab. The chain recombines TRBV5-1 with TRBJ2-4; D uncertain. The CDR3 DNA reads as TGCGCCAGCAGCTTGGCCAAGACGGTGGTCAAAAACATTCAGTACTTC. It specifies CASSLAKTVVKNIQYF.